These 15 T cell receptor beta chains were all obtained from the same sample, sequenced in a study of blood T cell repertoires in COVID-19. The protocol was immunoSEQ multiplex PCR, while the TCRdb copy is restricted to in-frame clones and leaves out a portion. Of roughly 250,000 clones detected, 80% to 85% appear once; the ten largest clones hold roughly 2.9%. Sequencing input: peripheral blood. The receptors shown here come from a woman aged 55-70 years with active or convalescent COVID-19.

The chain is built from TRBV25-1 and TRBJ1-3; D is ambiguous. Germline CDR1 and CDR2: MGHDK and SYGVNS. The V end lost 3 bases, the J end lost 4 bases, and 16 bases lay between the germline ends. This CDR3 region has 16 residues. CDR3: CASSEHREFLGNTIYF. The CDR3 bases are TGTGCCAGCAGTGAGCACCGGGAGTTCCTGGGAAACACCATATATTTT.

The chain joins TRBV4-2 to TRBJ2-7; D is possibly TRBD2 (5 bases). Between the trimmed V and J ends, which lost 0 bases and 1 base, there was a span of 13 bases. The CDR3 consists of 16 residues. Germline V gene sequence: CDR1 LGHNA, CDR2 YNFKEQ. CDR3 loop: CASSQDLALLSYEQYF. DNA for the CDR3: TGTGCCAGCAGCCAAGATCTAGCACTCCTTTCCTACGAGCAGTACTTC.

V and J are TRBV10-3 and TRBJ2-7; D is uncertain. This CDR3 spans 14 amino acids. Trimming pared 2 bases from V and 3 bases from J, leaving 11 bases between. In germline, CDR1 is ENHRY, CDR2 SYGVKD. The CDR3 here is CAISEGWASYEQYF. The CDR3 DNA follows: TGTGCCATCAGTGAGGGGTGGGCGAGCTACGAGCAGTACTTC.

This clone came up a few times. The chain links TRBV4-1 to TRBJ2-1; 15 bases match TRBD2. The CDR3 is 16 residues long. The ends lost 0 bases at V and 14 bases at J; junction bases unmatched: 8. The germline CDR1 and CDR2 sequences are MGHRA and YSYEKL. CDR3 amino acids: CASSQDQGLAGGGKFF. The CDR3 nucleotides are TGCGCCAGCAGCCAAGATCAGGGACTAGCGGGGGGAGGGAAGTTCTTC.

The CDR3 loop is CASSAQGGSGTVSYEQYF. CDR3 nucleotides: TGTGCCAGTAGTGCCCAGGGGGGCTCCGGGACAGTCTCCTACGAGCAGTACTTC. The rearrangement joins TRBV19 to TRBJ2-7, with a weak D call TRBD1 (7 bases). This CDR3 is built from 18 residues. CDR1 LNHDA and CDR2 SQIVND come from the germline V gene (reference sequence). V was shortened by 5 bases and J by 0 bases, with 23 bases between the two germline ends.

By proportion, this clone is medium-sized. CDR3 amino acids: CASSPRTGFYNEQFF. The CDR3 DNA is TGTGCCAGCAGCCCAAGGACAGGGTTCTACAATGAGCAGTTCTTC. The V call is TRBV6-6, the J call TRBJ2-1, with 8 bases that match TRBD1. Germline CDR1 MNHNY, CDR2 SVGAGI (reference sequence). V shed 6 bases and J 3 bases; nucleotides not matched to a gene: 7. This CDR3 is 15 amino acids long.

V and J are TRBV19 and TRBJ2-7, with D maybe TRBD2 (5 bases). CDR1 LNHDA and CDR2 SQIVND come from the germline V gene (reference sequence). This CDR3 contains 13 residues. The V end was cut by 6 bases, the J end by 3 bases, with 12 bases between. The CDR3 region is CASSTALGYEQYF. The DNA for the CDR3 is TGTGCCAGTAGCACGGCACTAGGCTACGAGCAGTACTTC.

This clone was detected only a few times. J is TRBJ1-2 and V is TRBV11-2, with 7 bases matching TRBD1. Germline-derived CDR1 and CDR2 are SGHAT and FQNNGV. Germline trimming cut 5 bases from V and 8 bases from J; bases unmatched to any gene: 11. The CDR3 length is 14 residues. The CDR3 region has the DNA TGTGCCAGCAGCCCACGACAGGGTGAGGGAGGCTACACCTTC. Translation: CASSPRQGEGGYTF.

The chain is built from TRBV7-8 and TRBJ2-3; weak D call: TRBD2 (6 bases). Trimming cost V 2 bases and J 1 base, with 10 bases left between them. CDR3 length: 15 amino acids. Per the germline V gene, CDR1 is SGHVS and CDR2 is FQNEAQ. The CDR3 here is CASSLITGGTDTQYF. The CDR3, as DNA: TGTGCCAGCAGCTTAATAACGGGGGGCACAGATACGCAGTATTTT.

This clone was detected only once. The chain carries TRBV7-2 and TRBJ1-2; D remains unclear. CDR3 length: 11 residues. Germline-derived CDR1 and CDR2 are SGHTA and FQGNSA. V shed 3 bases and J shed 6 bases, with 5 bases lying between them. CDR3 protein: CASSFLHGYTF. As DNA, the CDR3 is TGTGCCAGCAGCTTTCTTCATGGCTACACCTTC.

The chain has TRBV19 and TRBJ1-5, with D unclear. Germline V CDR1 and CDR2: LNHDA, SQIVND (reference sequence). Between the trimmed V and J ends, which lost 2 bases and 4 bases, there was a span of 9 bases. The CDR3 consists of 14 residues. CDR3: CASSIYTGNQPQHF. The CDR3 DNA is TGTGCCAGTAGTATATATACGGGGAATCAGCCCCAGCATTTT.

The genes are TRBV6-5 and TRBJ1-1; 7 positions match TRBD1. The CDR3 has 13 residues. After removal of 8 bases from V and 2 bases from J, the junction contained 5 bases not matched to a gene. Per germline, CDR1 MNHEY and CDR2 SVGAGI. CDR3 loop: CASLDRFNTEAFF. CDR3 in DNA: TGTGCCAGCTTGGACAGGTTTAACACTGAAGCTTTCTTT.

The chain joins TRBV7-2 to TRBJ2-5; 10 positions match TRBD2. Germline values: CDR1 SGHTA, CDR2 FQGNSA. The CDR3 extends over 16 amino acids. V lost 5 bases, J lost 5 bases, and 11 bases stayed unmatched. The CDR3 loop reads CASSPTYLAGEETQYF. For the CDR3, the DNA is TGTGCCAGCAGCCCAACGTACCTAGCGGGGGAGGAGACCCAGTACTTC.

The chain uses TRBV6-5 and TRBJ1-2, with 7 bases lining up with TRBD1. The CDR3 sequence is 15 residues long. Trimming took 2 bases from V and 7 from J; bases not matched to a gene: 10. The germline V gene has CDR1 MNHEY and CDR2 SVGAGI. Here the CDR3 DNA reads TGTGCCAGCAGTTACAGGACAGGCCCCGGGGGTGGCTACACCTTC. Amino acids: CASSYRTGPGGGYTF.

This chain joins TRBV6-1 and TRBJ1-6, with a possible D match to TRBD1 (5 bases). The CDR3 runs 15 residues. The germline CDR1 and CDR2 sequences are MNHNS and SASEGT. V was clipped by 1 base and J by 7 bases, with 11 bases between them. This chain's CDR3 is CASSEGREGNSPLHF. In nucleotides, the CDR3 is TGTGCCAGCAGTGAAGGCAGGGAAGGAAATTCACCCCTCCACTTT.